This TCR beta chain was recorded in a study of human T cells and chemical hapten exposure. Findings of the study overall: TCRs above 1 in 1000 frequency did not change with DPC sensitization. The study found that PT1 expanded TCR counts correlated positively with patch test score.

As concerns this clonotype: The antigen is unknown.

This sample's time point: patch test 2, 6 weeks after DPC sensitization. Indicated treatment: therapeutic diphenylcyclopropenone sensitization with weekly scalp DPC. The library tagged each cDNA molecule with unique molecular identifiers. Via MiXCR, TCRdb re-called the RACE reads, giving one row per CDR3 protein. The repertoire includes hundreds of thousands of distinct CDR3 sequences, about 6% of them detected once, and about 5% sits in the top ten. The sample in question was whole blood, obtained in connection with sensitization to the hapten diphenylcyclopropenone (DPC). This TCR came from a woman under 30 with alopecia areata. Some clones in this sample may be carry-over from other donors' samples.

This CDR3 is CASSFRGTQETQYF. The CDR3 region has the DNA TGTGCCAGCAGCTTCAGGGGGACCCAAGAGACCCAGTACTTC. The genes are TRBV5-4 and TRBJ2-5; 7 bases match TRBD1. The CDR3 is 14 amino acids. V was pared by 2 bases and J by 1 base, with 2 bases of the junction left unmatched. Germline V gene data show CDR1 as SGHNT and CDR2 as YYREEE (reference sequence).